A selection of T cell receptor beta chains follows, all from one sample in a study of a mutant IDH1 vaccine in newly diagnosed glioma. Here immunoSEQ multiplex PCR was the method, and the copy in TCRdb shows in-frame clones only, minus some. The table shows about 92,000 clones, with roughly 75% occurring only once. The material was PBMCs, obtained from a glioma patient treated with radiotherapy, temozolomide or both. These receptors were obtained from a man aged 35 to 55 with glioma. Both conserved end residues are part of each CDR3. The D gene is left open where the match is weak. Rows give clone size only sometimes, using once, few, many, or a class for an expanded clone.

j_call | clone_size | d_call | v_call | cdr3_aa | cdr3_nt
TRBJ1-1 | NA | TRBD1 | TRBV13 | CASSPGTAEAFF | TGTGCCAGCAGCCCCGGGACAGCTGAAGCTTTCTTT
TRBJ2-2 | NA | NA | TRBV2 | CASSKARTGGELFF | TGTGCCAGCTCAAAGGCACGAACGGGCGGGGAGCTGTTTTTT
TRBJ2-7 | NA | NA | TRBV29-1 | CSVVLAHEQYF | TGCAGCGTGGTATTAGCTCACGAGCAGTACTTC
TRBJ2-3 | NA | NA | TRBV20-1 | CSAYKSDTQYF | TGCAGTGCTTATAAATCAGATACGCAGTATTTT
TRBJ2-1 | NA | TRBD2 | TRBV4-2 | CASSHSISGGEMEQFF | TGTGCCAGCAGCCACTCGATCAGCGGGGGCGAGATGGAGCAGTTCTTC
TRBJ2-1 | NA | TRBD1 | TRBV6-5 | CASSYRTGFTYNEQFF | TGTGCCAGCAGTTACCGGACAGGGTTCACCTACAATGAGCAGTTCTTC
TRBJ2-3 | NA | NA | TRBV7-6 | CASSLAGGGSTDTQYF | TGTGCCAGCAGTTTAGCAGGGGGAGGGAGCACAGATACGCAGTATTTT
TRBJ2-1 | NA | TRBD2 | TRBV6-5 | CASRLAVLNEQFF | TGTGCCAGCAGGCTAGCGGTACTCAATGAGCAGTTCTTC
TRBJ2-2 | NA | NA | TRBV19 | CASKGRAGRPNTGELFF | TGTGCCAGTAAGGGAAGAGCAGGACGACCGAACACCGGGGAGCTGTTTTTT
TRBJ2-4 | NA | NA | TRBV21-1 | CASSNSGVTAKNIQYF | TGTGCCAGCAGCAATTCCGGGGTAACGGCCAAAAACATTCAGTACTTC
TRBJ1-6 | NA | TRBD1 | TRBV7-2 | CASSLGGPGGSPLHF | TGTGCCAGCAGCTTAGGTGGGCCAGGGGGATCACCCCTCCACTTT
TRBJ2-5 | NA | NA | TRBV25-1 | CASSDLNRETETQYF | TGTGCCAGCAGTGATTTAAACAGGGAAACAGAGACCCAGTACTTC
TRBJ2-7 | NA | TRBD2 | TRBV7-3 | CASSLEAGAPYEQYF | TGTGCCAGCAGCTTAGAAGCGGGGGCTCCCTACGAGCAGTACTTC
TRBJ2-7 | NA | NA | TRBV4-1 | CASSQIKGPYEQYF | TGCGCCAGCAGCCAGATCAAGGGCCCCTACGAGCAGTACTTC
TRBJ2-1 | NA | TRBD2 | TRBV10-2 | CASSEAGPGEQFF | TGCGCCAGCAGTGAAGCGGGGCCCGGAGAGCAGTTCTTC
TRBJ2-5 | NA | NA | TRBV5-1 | CASRNQETQYF | TGCGCCAGCAGAAATCAAGAGACCCAGTACTTC
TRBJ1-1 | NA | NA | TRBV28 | CASSTPGPSGTEAFF | TGTGCCAGCAGTACCCCGGGACCCAGTGGGACTGAAGCTTTCTTT
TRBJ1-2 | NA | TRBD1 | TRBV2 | CASSADRGDYGYTF | TGTGCCAGCAGTGCGGACAGGGGGGACTATGGCTACACCTTC
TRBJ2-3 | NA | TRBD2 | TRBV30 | CAWSADFGRVADTQYF | TGTGCCTGGAGTGCGGACTTCGGGAGGGTAGCAGATACGCAGTATTTT
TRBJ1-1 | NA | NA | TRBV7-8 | CASSFDLDTEAFF | TGTGCCAGCAGCTTTGATTTGGACACTGAAGCTTTCTTT
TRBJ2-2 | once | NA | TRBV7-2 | CASSLVPHDTGELFF | TGTGCCAGCAGCTTAGTTCCTCACGACACCGGGGAGCTGTTTTTT
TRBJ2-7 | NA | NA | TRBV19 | CASSLVIAQYEQYF | TGTGCCAGTAGTCTCGTAATAGCGCAGTACGAGCAGTACTTC
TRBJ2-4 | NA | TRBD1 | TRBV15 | CATSRVRDRHKNIQYF | TGTGCCACCAGCAGAGTCCGGGACAGGCACAAAAACATTCAGTACTTC
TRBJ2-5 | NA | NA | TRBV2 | CASSERDGQGTQYF | TGTGCCAGCAGTGAAAGGGACGGACAAGGGACCCAGTACTTC
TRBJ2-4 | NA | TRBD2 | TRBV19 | CASSIGGGTKNIQYF | TGTGCCAGTAGTATAGGCGGGGGAACCAAAAACATTCAGTACTTC
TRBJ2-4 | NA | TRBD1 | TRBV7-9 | CASSLATGRYIQYF | TGTGCCAGCAGCTTAGCGACAGGGAGATACATTCAGTACTTC
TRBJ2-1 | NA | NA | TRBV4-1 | CASSQGHSSSYNEQFF | TGCGCCAGCAGCCAAGGACATTCGAGCTCCTACAATGAGCAGTTCTTC
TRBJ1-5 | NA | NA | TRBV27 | CASSLAGSQGINQPQHF | TGTGCCAGCAGTTTGGCCGGCAGTCAGGGGATTAACCAGCCCCAGCATTTT
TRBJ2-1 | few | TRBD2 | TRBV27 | CASSPPGLAGADEQFF | TGTGCCAGCAGTCCGCCGGGACTAGCGGGAGCTGATGAGCAGTTCTTC
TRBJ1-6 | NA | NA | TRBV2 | CASTRRGNNSPLHF | TGTGCCAGCACCCGGAGAGGGAATAATTCACCCCTCCACTTT
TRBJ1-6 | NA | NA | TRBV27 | CASSFPGRNSPLHF | TGTGCCAGCAGTTTCCCCGGGAGGAATTCACCCCTCCACTTT
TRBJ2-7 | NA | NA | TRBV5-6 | CASSLDNYEQYF | TGTGCCAGCAGCTTGGACAACTACGAGCAGTACTTC
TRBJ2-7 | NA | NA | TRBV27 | CASSPSTGPYEQYF | TGTGCCAGCAGTCCATCGACAGGTCCCTACGAGCAGTACTTC
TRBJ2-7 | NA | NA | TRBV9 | CASSPHPTDSYEQYF | TGTGCCAGCAGCCCCCACCCGACAGATTCCTACGAGCAGTACTTC
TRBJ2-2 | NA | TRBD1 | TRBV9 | CASTGTANTGELFF | TGTGCCAGTACCGGGACAGCGAACACCGGGGAGCTGTTTTTT
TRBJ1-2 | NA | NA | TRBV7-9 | CASSARSDYGYTF | TGTGCCAGCAGCGCCCGGAGTGACTATGGCTACACCTTC
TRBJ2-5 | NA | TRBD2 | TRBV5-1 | CASSLQRGPQETQYF | TGCGCCAGCAGCTTGCAGCGGGGGCCGCAAGAGACCCAGTACTTC
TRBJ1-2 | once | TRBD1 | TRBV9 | CASSDRTGWAYGYTF | TGTGCCAGCAGCGATCGGACAGGGTGGGCCTATGGCTACACCTTC
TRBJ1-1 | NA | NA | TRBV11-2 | CASSAWGGAEAFF | TGTGCCAGCAGCGCCTGGGGTGGCGCTGAAGCTTTCTTT
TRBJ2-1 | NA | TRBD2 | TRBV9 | CASSVSGSGYNEQFF | TGTGCCAGCAGCGTTAGCGGGAGTGGGTACAATGAGCAGTTCTTC